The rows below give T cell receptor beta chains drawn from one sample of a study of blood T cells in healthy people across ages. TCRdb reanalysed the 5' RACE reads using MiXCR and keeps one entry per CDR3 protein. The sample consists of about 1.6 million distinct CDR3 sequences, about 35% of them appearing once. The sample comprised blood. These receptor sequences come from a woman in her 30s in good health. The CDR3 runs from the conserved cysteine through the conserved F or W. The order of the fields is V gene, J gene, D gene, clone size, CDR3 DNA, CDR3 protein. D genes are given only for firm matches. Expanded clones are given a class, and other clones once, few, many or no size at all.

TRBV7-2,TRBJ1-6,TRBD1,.,TGTGCCAGCAGCTTAGCGCTCGGGAACAGGGGTAATTCACCCCTCCACTTT,CASSLALGNRGNSPLHF
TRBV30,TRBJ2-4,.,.,TGTGCCTGGAGTCGAAATACCGGAGCCAAAAACATTCAGTACTTC,CAWSRNTGAKNIQYF
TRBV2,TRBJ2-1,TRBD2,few,TGTGCCAGCAGTGACACTAGCGGGGCCTACAATGAGCAGTTCTTC,CASSDTSGAYNEQFF
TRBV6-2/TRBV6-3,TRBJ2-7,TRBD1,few,TGTGCCAGCAGTGATTCCTTCGGGACAGTTTACGAGCAGTACTTC,CASSDSFGTVYEQYF
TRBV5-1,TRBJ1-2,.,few,TGCGCCAGCAGCTTTCAGGGAGACTATGGCTACACCTTC,CASSFQGDYGYTF
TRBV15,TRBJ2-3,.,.,TGTGCCACCAGCAGAGATTTTACCTTCTATGGGAGCACAGATACGCAGTATTTT,CATSRDFTFYGSTDTQYF
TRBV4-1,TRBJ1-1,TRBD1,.,TGCGCCAGCAGCCACACAGGGGGGCCTGAAGCTTTCTTT,CASSHTGGPEAFF
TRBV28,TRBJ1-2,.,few,TGTGCCAGCAGAAAGGGGGGGATGGGCTACACCTTC,CASRKGGMGYTF
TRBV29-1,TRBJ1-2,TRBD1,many,TGCAGCGTTGTGACAGGGGAGGATGGCTACACCTTC,CSVVTGEDGYTF
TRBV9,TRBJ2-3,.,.,TGTGCCAGCAGCCCCCCCCAGATATCAGATACGCAGTATTTT,CASSPPQISDTQYF
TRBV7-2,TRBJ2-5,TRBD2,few,TGTGCCAGCAGCTTCCGCGGGAGGGCCGGGGAGACCCAGTACTTC,CASSFRGRAGETQYF
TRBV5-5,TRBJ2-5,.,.,TGTGCCAGCAGCTTAGGCAGGGCGCTCCAAGAGACCCAGTACTTC,CASSLGRALQETQYF
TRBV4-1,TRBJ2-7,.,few,TGCGCCAGCAGCCAAGATAACCCCTACGCCGGGTACGAGCAGTACTTC,CASSQDNPYAGYEQYF
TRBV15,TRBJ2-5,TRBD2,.,TGTGCCACCAGCACCCGGAAAGCGGGAGCCCTAGAGACCCAGTACTTC,CATSTRKAGALETQYF
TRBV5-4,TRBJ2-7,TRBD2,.,TGTGCCAGCAGCGTGGGTTCTAGCGGGGGTTCCTACGAGCAGTACTTC,CASSVGSSGGSYEQYF
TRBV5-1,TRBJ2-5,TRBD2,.,TGCGCCAGCAGCTTTCGGTTGCGGGGGGGCGTGGAGACCCAGTACTTC,CASSFRLRGGVETQYF
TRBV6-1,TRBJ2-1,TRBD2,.,TGTGCCAGCAGCCCCCCGGGGGGTTACGATGAGCAGTTCTTC,CASSPPGGYDEQFF
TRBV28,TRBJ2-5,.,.,TGTGCCAGCTCCAGCCGGACGACGCTAGGGACCCAGTACTTC,CASSSRTTLGTQYF
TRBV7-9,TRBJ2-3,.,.,TGTGCCGGCAGCTCCTCCGGCACAGATACGCAGTATTTT,CAGSSSGTDTQYF
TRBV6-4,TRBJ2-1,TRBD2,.,TGTGCCAGCAGTGTCGATGCGGGAGCTAATGAGCAGTTCTTC,CASSVDAGANEQFF
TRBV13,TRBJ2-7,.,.,TGTGCCAGCAGGCTTACAGGGTTCGATTCCTACGAGCAGTACTTC,CASRLTGFDSYEQYF
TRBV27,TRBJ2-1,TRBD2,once,TGTGCCAGCAGTTTTGGGCTAGCGGGGCGCAATGAGCAGTTCTTC,CASSFGLAGRNEQFF
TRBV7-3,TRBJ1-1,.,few,TGTGCCAGCAGCTTAGGAATAGGTGGGGGTACTGAAGCTTTCTTT,CASSLGIGGGTEAFF
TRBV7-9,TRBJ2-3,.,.,TGTGCCAGCAGCCCCGGGTCAGGCGCGTCAGATACGCAGTATTTT,CASSPGSGASDTQYF
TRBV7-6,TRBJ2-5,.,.,TGTGCCAGCAGCCCGTCGCGACCCCCGGGGACCCAGTACTTC,CASSPSRPPGTQYF
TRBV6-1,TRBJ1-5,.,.,TGTGCCAGCAGTGTATCCCAAGATCAGCCCCAGCATTTT,CASSVSQDQPQHF
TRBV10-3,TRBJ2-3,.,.,TGTGCCATCAGCACGGAGGAAGATACGCAGTATTTT,CAISTEEDTQYF
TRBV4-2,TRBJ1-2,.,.,TGTGCCAGCAGCCAAGATCCGGGGGGCGTTGGGTATGGCTACACCTTC,CASSQDPGGVGYGYTF
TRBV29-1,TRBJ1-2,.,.,TGCAGCGCCGTAGAGGGGGGGTATGGCTACACCTTC,CSAVEGGYGYTF
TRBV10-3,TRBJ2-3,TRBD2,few,TGTGCCATCAGTGACGGGGGGTCCTCCCCCACAGATACGCAGTATTTT,CAISDGGSSPTDTQYF
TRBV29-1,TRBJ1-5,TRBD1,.,TGCAGCGTCGGACAGGGGGCAAGCAATCAGCCCCAGCATTTT,CSVGQGASNQPQHF
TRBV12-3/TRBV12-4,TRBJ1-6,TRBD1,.,TGTGCCACCACGGACAGGGAGGGAAATTCACCCCTCCACTTT,CATTDREGNSPLHF
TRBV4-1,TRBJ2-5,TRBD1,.,TGCGCCAGCAGCCACCCAGGGGGTAAGGGGCTCCAAGAGACCCAGTACTTC,CASSHPGGKGLQETQYF
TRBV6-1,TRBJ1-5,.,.,TGTGCCACCCATAGTTTTATGGGCAATCAGCCCCAGCATTTT,CATHSFMGNQPQHF
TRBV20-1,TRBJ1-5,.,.,TGCAGTGCTAGAGATGGGCAGGCGTTTAGCAATCAGCCCCAGCATTTT,CSARDGQAFSNQPQHF
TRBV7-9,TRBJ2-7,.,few,TGTGCCAGCAGCCCCCGGGATGACCTTTCCTACGAGCAGTACTTC,CASSPRDDLSYEQYF
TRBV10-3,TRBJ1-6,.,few,TGTGCCATCAGTGATGATTTGGCCTCACCCCTCCACTTT,CAISDDLASPLHF
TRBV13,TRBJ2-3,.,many,TGTGCCAGCAGCTGGGGACAAAGATCAGATACGCAGTATTTT,CASSWGQRSDTQYF
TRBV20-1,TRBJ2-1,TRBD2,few,TGCAGTGCCATCCGGGGGGACTACAATGAGCAGTTCTTC,CSAIRGDYNEQFF
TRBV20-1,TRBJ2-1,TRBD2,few,TGCAGTGTCCCGAGCTCGGAGGGCCGCCGGCGAAGCGGGAGAGGCAATGAGCAGTTCTTC,CSVPSSEGRRRSGRGNEQFF
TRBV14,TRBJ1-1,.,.,TGTGCCTCCACCGCCCCCGGTATCCTACTAGAAGCTTTCTTT,CASTAPGILLEAFF